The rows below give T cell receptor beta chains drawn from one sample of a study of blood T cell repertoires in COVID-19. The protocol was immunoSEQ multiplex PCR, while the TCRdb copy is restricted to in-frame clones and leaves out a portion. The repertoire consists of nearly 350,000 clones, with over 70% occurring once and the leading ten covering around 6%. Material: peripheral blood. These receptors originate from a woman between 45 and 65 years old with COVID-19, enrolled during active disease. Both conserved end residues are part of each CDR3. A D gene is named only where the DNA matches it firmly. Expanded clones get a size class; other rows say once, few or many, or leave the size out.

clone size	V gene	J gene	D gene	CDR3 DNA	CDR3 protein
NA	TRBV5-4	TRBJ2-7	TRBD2	TGTGCCAGCAGCTTGACGGGTGGGAGGGACGAGCAGTACTTC	CASSLTGGRDEQYF
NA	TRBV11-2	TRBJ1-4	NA	TGTGCCAGCAGCTCCTACGAGACAACTAATGAAAAACTGTTTTTT	CASSSYETTNEKLFF
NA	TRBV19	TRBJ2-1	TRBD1	TGTGCCAGTAGTATGCGGGGGAACCTACCGGGACAGGGCTACAATGAGCAGTTCTTC	CASSMRGNLPGQGYNEQFF
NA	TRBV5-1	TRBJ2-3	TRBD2	TGCGCCAGCAGCTTGGTTAGCGGGAGGATTGTCACAGATACGCAGTATTTT	CASSLVSGRIVTDTQYF
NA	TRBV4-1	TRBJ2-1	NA	TGCGCCAGCAGCCACGATAGAGGGGGATTCGCTTCCTACAATGAGCAGTTCTTC	CASSHDRGGFASYNEQFF
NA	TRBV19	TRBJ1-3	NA	TGTGCCAGTAAGGCGGGGGGAGGAAACACCATATATTTT	CASKAGGGNTIYF
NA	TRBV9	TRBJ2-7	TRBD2	TGTGCCAGCAGCGTAGACGGTCTAGCGGGAGTATACGAGCAGTACTTC	CASSVDGLAGVYEQYF
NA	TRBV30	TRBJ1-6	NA	TGTGCCTGGAGTAAGGAGCGGGCCCCCTATAATTCACCCCTCCACTTT	CAWSKERAPYNSPLHF
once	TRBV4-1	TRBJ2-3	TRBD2	TGCGCCAGCAGCCCCGGGGGGAGCACAGATACGCAGTATTTT	CASSPGGSTDTQYF
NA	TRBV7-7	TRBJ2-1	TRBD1	TGTGCTAGCAGCCCCCGACAGGGGCGGAATGAGCAGTTCTTC	CASSPRQGRNEQFF
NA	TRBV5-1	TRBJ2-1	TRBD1	TGCGCCAGCAGCTCACTGACCGGGACAGGGACCCATGAGCAGTTCTTC	CASSSLTGTGTHEQFF
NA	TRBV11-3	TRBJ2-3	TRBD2	TGTGCCAGCAGCTTAGAACTAGCGGGAGTCGTCACAGATACGCAGTATTTT	CASSLELAGVVTDTQYF
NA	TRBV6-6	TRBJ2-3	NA	TGTGCCAGCAGTTACGGGACACTAACAGATACGCAGTATTTT	CASSYGTLTDTQYF
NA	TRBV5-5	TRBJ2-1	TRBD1	TGTGCCAGCAGCTTGGGGGACAGGGGCCAGGGGAATGAGCAGTTCTTC	CASSLGDRGQGNEQFF
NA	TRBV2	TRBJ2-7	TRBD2	TGTGCCAGCAAAGATAGCGGGAAATACGAGCAGTACTTC	CASKDSGKYEQYF
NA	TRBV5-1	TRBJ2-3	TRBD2	TGCGCCAGCAGCTTGGGACTAGCGGGAGGCCCCACAGATACGCAGTATTTT	CASSLGLAGGPTDTQYF
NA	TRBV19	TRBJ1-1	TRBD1	TGTGCCAGTAGTCAAGGGGGCCCCAGCACTGAAGCTTTCTTT	CASSQGGPSTEAFF
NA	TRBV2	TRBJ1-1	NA	TGTGCCAGCAGTATTTATAACACTGAAGCTTTCTTT	CASSIYNTEAFF
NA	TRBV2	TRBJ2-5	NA	TGTGCCAGCAGCGGCTCGTCAGGACAAGAGACCCAGTACTTC	CASSGSSGQETQYF
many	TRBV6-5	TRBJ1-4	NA	TGTGCCAGCAGCTACAACCCCGGGAGCCCAAAAGAAAAACTGTTTTTT	CASSYNPGSPKEKLFF
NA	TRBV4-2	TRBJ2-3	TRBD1	TGTGCCAGCAGCCAAGGGACAGGGGCCGGGCGCACAGATACGCAGTATTTT	CASSQGTGAGRTDTQYF
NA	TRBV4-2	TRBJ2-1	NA	TGTGCCAGCAGCCAAGAAACAACCGCTTACAATGAGCAGTTCTTC	CASSQETTAYNEQFF
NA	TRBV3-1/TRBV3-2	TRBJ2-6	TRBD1	TGTGCCAGCAGCCCTGACAGGGACCCCTACCCTGGGGCCAACGTCCTGACTTTC	CASSPDRDPYPGANVLTF
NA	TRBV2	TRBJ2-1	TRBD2	TGTGCCAGCAGACTGACTAGCGGGTCCTACAATGAGCAGTTCTTC	CASRLTSGSYNEQFF
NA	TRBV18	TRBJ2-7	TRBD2	TGTGCCAGCTCACCAACTAGCGGGAGAAGATTGGCCTCCTACGAGCAGTACTTC	CASSPTSGRRLASYEQYF
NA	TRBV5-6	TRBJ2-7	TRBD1	TGTGCCAGCAGCTGGGGGACAGGATCCTACGAGCAGTACTTC	CASSWGTGSYEQYF
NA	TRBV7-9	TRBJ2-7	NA	TGTGCCAGCAGCTTTTCGGGAGTCTACGAGCAGTACTTC	CASSFSGVYEQYF
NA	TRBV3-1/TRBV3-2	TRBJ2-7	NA	TGTGCCAGCAGCGACGGCGGAGGGATTATCTACGAGCAGTACTTC	CASSDGGGIIYEQYF
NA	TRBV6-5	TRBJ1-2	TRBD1	TGTGCCAGCAGTTACAGCAGGGGGCTTAGCTATGGCTACACCTTC	CASSYSRGLSYGYTF
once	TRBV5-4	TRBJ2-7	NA	TGTGCCAGCAGCTTGGCCGGGGGTCCGCGCTACGAGCAGTACTTC	CASSLAGGPRYEQYF
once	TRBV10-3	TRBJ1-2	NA	TGTGCCATCAGTGAGGATCAGGGCTATGGCTACACCTTC	CAISEDQGYGYTF
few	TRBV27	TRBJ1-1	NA	TGTGCCAGCAGATCCTGGGGCCTCACTGAAGCTTTCTTT	CASRSWGLTEAFF
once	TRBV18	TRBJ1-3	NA	TGTGCCAGCTCAGCTACCCTACTCGAATCAGGAAACACCATATATTTT	CASSATLLESGNTIYF
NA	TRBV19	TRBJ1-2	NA	TGTGCCAGTAGTATCCTCGGTCGATATTCAAAGGGCTACACCTTC	CASSILGRYSKGYTF
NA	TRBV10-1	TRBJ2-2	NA	TGCGCCAGCAGTGAGTTTAGCCTTAACACCGGGGAGCTGTTTTTT	CASSEFSLNTGELFF
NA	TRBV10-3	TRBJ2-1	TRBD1	TGTGCCATCAGTGAGCGGACAGGGGGATACAATGAGCAGTTCTTC	CAISERTGGYNEQFF
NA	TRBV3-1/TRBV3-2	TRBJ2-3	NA	TGTGCCAGCAGCTCTGGGACTCAGCAGGAGTATTTT	CASSSGTQQEYF
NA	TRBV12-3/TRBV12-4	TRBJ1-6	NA	TGTGCCAGCAGTGCAGTGGCAACGGGGTCCCTCCACTTT	CASSAVATGSLHF
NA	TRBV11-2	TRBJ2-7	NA	TGTGCCAGCAGCCATACACCGAGGTCAGATTACGAGCAGTACTTC	CASSHTPRSDYEQYF
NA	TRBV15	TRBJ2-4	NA	TGTGCCACCAGCAGATCGGACATTCAGTACTTC	CATSRSDIQYF
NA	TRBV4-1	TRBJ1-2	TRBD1	TGCGCCAGCAGCCAAAGGGGACAGGGGCCTAACTATGGCTACACCTTC	CASSQRGQGPNYGYTF
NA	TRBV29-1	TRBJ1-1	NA	TGCAGCGTCGGCGGGGGCGCGAACACTGAAGCTTTCTTT	CSVGGGANTEAFF
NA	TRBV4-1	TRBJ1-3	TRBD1	TGCGCCAGCAGCCGAAAGACGGACAGGGCTGGAAACACCATATATTTT	CASSRKTDRAGNTIYF
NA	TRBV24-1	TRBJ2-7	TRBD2	TGTGCCACCAGTTTAGCGGGAAAGCAGTACTTC	CATSLAGKQYF
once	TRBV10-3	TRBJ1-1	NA	TGTGCCATCAGTGACTTCTCGCGGTCCACTGAAGCTTTCTTT	CAISDFSRSTEAFF
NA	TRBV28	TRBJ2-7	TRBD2	TGTGCCAGCAGTGCCCGGACTAGCGGGATAGGCGAGCAGTACTTC	CASSARTSGIGEQYF
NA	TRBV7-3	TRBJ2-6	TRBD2	TGTGCCAGCAGCCGATGGACTAGCGATAGCTCTGGGGCCAACGTCCTGACTTTC	CASSRWTSDSSGANVLTF
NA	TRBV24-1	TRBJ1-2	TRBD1	TGTGCCACCAGTGAACAACAGGGGGCTGGCTACACCTTC	CATSEQQGAGYTF
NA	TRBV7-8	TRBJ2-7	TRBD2	TGTGCCAGCAGCAATAGCGGGACTGCCTACGAGCAGTACTTC	CASSNSGTAYEQYF
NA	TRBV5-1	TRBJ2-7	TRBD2	TGCGCCAGCAGCTTGACTAGCGGGACTTACGAGCAGTACTTC	CASSLTSGTYEQYF
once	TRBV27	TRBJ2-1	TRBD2	TGTGCCAGCATGGGATCGGGCGGGAGGGCCGAGTCCTACAATGAGCAGTTCTTC	CASMGSGGRAESYNEQFF
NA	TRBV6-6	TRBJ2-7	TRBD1	TGTGCCAGCAGAACCGGGACAGGGTTCTACGAGCAGTACTTC	CASRTGTGFYEQYF
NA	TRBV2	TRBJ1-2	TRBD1	TGTGCCAGCAGTGACCGGGACAGGGGGCTAAGCTATGGCTACACCTTC	CASSDRDRGLSYGYTF